A selection of T cell receptor beta chains follows, all from one sample in a study of blood T cell repertoires in COVID-19. Sequencing was performed with immunoSEQ multiplex PCR; in TCRdb, only in-frame clones are kept and a portion is missing. The sample contains some 300,000 clones, 86% of which appear only once. Specimen: PBMCs or T cells enriched from blood (not recorded which). Receptors originate from a man aged 25 to 40 who had recovered from COVID-19. Each CDR3 is given with its conserved first and last residue. D genes are given only for firm matches.

V gene	J gene	CDR3 length	D gene	CDR3 protein
TRBV25-1	TRBJ2-5	15	TRBD2	CASSGTRGGGETQYF
TRBV3-1/TRBV3-2	TRBJ2-2	18	TRBD2	CASSRTSGRISDTGELFF
TRBV5-6	TRBJ2-5	14	.	CASSLYGTQETQYF
TRBV2	TRBJ2-1	16	TRBD2	CASSETGTSSYNEQFF
TRBV9	TRBJ2-3	17	TRBD2	CASSVVPSGGATDTQYF
TRBV28	TRBJ2-7	14	TRBD2	CASSLWRGVYEQYF
TRBV11-2	TRBJ2-7	16	TRBD2	CASSPYSLAGAYEQYF
TRBV6-5	TRBJ2-2	15	.	CASGRRGRGTGELFF
TRBV30	TRBJ2-5	12	TRBD2	CAWTSGAETQYF
TRBV6-5	TRBJ1-2	15	.	CASKQQVTANYGYTF
TRBV24-1	TRBJ2-1	13	TRBD2	CATGGSSYNEQFF
TRBV9	TRBJ1-1	16	.	CASSPRTVGMGTEAFF
TRBV5-1	TRBJ2-6	16	.	CASSLAPLSGANVLTF
TRBV19	TRBJ1-5	16	TRBD1	CASSLGTGRRGQPQHF
TRBV7-2	TRBJ2-1	14	.	CASSLDRYSPSRFF
TRBV27	TRBJ2-3	16	TRBD1	CASASSGQVIVDTQYF
TRBV6-2/TRBV6-3	TRBJ1-3	12	.	CASSYGRNTIYF
TRBV27	TRBJ1-6	20	TRBD1	CASSLTKTGLLSSYNSPLHF
TRBV11-2	TRBJ1-1	16	TRBD1	CASSRAVGQGYSEAFF
TRBV5-1	TRBJ1-3	15	.	CASSLGALSGNTIYF
TRBV9	TRBJ2-1	15	TRBD1	CASSVARGQFSEQFF
TRBV6-5	TRBJ2-3	16	TRBD2	CASSYSTGRVRDTQYF
TRBV6-4	TRBJ2-2	16	TRBD2	CASSDLAGANTGKLFF
TRBV4-1	TRBJ1-6	14	.	CASSQPGYTSPLHF
TRBV7-6	TRBJ2-7	15	.	CASSLGAGSSYEQYF
TRBV7-2	TRBJ1-2	16	TRBD1	CASSLQGPQGYSGYTF
TRBV18	TRBJ1-1	15	.	CASSLERGVSSEAFF
TRBV7-9	TRBJ2-3	16	.	CASSLPTGAGPDTQYF
TRBV5-1	TRBJ1-1	16	.	CASSLDSSELGGEAFF
TRBV19	TRBJ2-7	13	.	CASSIEEGYEQYF
TRBV27	TRBJ1-5	15	TRBD1	CASSGRDSSNQPQHF
TRBV18	TRBJ1-2	15	.	CASSPPGRGGSGYTF
TRBV18	TRBJ1-3	18	TRBD1	CASSPPSRGRISGNTIYF
TRBV5-6	TRBJ1-5	16	.	CASSLFRGAAIQPQHF